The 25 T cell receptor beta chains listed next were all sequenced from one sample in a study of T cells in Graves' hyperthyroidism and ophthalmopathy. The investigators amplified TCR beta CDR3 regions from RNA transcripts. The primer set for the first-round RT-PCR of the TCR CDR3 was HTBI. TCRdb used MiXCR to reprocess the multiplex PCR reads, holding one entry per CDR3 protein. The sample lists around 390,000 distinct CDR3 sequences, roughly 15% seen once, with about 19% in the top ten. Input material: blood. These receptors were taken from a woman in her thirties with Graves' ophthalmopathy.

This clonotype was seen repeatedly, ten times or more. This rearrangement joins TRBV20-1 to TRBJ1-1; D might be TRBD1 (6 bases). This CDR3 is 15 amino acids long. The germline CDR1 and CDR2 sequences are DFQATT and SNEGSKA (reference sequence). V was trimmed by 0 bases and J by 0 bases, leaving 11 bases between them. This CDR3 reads CSARDRGQMNTEAFF. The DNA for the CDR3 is TGCAGTGCTAGAGATCGAGGACAGATGAACACTGAAGCTTTCTTT.

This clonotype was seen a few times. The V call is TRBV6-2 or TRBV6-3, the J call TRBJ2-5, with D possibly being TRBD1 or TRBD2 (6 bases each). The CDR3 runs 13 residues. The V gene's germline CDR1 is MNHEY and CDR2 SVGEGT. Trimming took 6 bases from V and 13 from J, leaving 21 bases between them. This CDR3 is CASRLPSRGRRYF. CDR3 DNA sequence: TGTGCCAGCAGACTCCCCTCCCGGGGGCGACGGTACTTC.

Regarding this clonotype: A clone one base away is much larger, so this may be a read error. CDR3 region: CASRRGETSKYDEQYF. The DNA for the CDR3 is TGTGCCAGCAGGAGAGGGGAGACTAGCAAATATGACGAGCAGTACTTC. The chain joins TRBV6-1 to TRBJ2-7; 7 bases are shared with TRBD2. After removal of 6 bases from V and 5 bases from J, the junction contained 16 bases not matched to a gene. Germline V gene data show CDR1 as MNHNS and CDR2 as SASEGT. CDR3 size: 16 residues.

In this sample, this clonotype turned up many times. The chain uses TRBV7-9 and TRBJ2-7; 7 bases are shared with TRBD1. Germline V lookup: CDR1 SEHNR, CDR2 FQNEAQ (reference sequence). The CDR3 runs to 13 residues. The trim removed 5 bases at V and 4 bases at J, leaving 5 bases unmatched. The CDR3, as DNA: TGTGCCAGCAGCGGCGTGACAGGGTACGAGCAGTACTTC. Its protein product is CASSGVTGYEQYF.

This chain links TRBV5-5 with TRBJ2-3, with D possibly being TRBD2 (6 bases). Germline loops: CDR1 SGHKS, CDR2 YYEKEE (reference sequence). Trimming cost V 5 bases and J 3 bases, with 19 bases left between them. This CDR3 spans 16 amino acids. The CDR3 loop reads CASSLGGGAQTDTQYF. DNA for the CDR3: TGTGCCAGCAGTCTCGGGGGTGGGGCACAAACAGATACGCAGTATTTT.

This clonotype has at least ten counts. CDR3 coding DNA: TGTGCCATCAGTGAAGTCCACGACGGGAATAGCAATCAGCCCCAGCATTTT. The encoded protein is CAISEVHDGNSNQPQHF. The chain links TRBV10-3 to TRBJ1-5; D not resolved. Deletions cut 3 bases from V and 0 bases from J, with 15 bases between. The V gene's germline CDR1 is ENHRY and CDR2 SYGVKD. This CDR3 is built from 17 residues.

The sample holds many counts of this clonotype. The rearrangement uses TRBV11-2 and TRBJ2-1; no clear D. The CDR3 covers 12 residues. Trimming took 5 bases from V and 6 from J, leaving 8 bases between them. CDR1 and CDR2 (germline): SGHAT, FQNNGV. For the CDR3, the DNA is TGTGCCAGCAGCCGACATCGCAATGAGCAGTTCTTC. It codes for CASSRHRNEQFF.

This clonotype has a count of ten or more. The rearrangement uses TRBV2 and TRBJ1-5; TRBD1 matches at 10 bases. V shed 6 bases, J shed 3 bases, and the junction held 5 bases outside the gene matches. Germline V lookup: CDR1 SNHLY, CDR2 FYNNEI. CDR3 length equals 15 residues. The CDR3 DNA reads TGTGCCAGCAGCCTGACAGGGGGCTTCAATCAGCCCCAGCATTTT. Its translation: CASSLTGGFNQPQHF.

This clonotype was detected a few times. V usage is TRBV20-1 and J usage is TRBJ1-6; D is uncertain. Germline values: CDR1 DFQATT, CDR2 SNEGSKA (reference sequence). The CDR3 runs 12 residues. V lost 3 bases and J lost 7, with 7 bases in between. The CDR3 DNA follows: TGCAGTGCTAGCCGAGGCAATTCACCCCTCCACTTT. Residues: CSASRGNSPLHF.

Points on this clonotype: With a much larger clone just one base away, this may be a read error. The CDR3 DNA is TGTGCCAGCAGTTTCTTAGGACAGACCTACGAGCAGTTCTTC. Protein product: CASSFLGQTYEQFF. The chain has TRBV27 and TRBJ2-1; maybe TRBD1 (6 bases). V was cut by 3 bases and J by 10 bases, with 16 bases left in between. The CDR3 has 14 amino acids. Germline loops: CDR1 MNHEY, CDR2 SMNVEV (reference sequence).

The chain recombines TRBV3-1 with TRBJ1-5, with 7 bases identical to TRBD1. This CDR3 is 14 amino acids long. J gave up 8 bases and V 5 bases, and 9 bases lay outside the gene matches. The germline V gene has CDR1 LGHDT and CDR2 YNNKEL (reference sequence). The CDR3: CASSLGGGSEPQHF. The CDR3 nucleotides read TGTGCCAGCAGCTTAGGGGGCGGGTCGGAGCCCCAGCATTTT.

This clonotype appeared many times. In DNA, the CDR3 is TGTGCCAGCAGTTTACGAAGGATGATGAACACTGAAGCTTTCTTT. Translating gives CASSLRRMMNTEAFF. V is TRBV28 and J is TRBJ1-1; D is unclear. This CDR3 spans 15 amino acids. Germline V gives CDR1 MDHEN, CDR2 SYDVKM. The V end was cut by 2 bases, the J end by 0 bases, with 10 bases between.

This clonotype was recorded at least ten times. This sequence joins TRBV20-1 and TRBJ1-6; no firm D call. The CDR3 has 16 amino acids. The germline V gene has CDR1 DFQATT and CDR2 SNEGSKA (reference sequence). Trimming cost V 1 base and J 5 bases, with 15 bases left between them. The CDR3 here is CSARGGGGFHNSPLHF. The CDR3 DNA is TGCAGTGCTAGAGGGGGTGGCGGTTTTCATAATTCACCCCTCCACTTT.

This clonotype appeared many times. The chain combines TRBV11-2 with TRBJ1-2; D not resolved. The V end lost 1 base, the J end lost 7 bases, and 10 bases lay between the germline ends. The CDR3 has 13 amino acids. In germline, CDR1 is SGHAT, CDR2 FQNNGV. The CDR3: CASSLALQSGYTF. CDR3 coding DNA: TGTGCCAGCAGCTTAGCTTTACAGTCTGGCTACACCTTC. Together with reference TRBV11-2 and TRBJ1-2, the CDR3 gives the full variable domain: EAGVAQSPRYKIIEKRQSVAFWCNPISGHATLYWYQQILGQGPKLLIQFQNNGVVDDSQLPKDRFSAERLKGVDSTLKIQPAKLEDSAVYLCASSLALQSGYTFGSGTRLTVV.

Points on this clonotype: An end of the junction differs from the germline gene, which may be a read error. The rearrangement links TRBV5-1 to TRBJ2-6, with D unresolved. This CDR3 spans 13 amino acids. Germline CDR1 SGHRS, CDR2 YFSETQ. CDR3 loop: CASSNTGANVLTF. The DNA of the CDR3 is TGTGCCAGCAGCAATACTGGGGCCAACGTCCTGACTTTC.

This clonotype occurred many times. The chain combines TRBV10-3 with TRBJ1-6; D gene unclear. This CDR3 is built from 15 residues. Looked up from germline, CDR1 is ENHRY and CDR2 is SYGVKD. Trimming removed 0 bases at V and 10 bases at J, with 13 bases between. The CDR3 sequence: CAISESMVLSSPLHF. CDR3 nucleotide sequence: TGTGCCATCAGTGAGTCGATGGTCCTGAGCTCACCCCTCCACTTT.

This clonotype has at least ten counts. This CDR3 is CASSLGPFSNSPLHF. The DNA of the CDR3 is TGTGCCAGCAGCTTAGGGCCCTTTTCAAATTCACCCCTCCACTTT. V gene TRBV11-2 combines with J gene TRBJ1-6; the D is unclear. Germline V gene data show CDR1 as SGHAT and CDR2 as FQNNGV. The V gene lost 1 base and the J gene lost 7 bases, with 11 bases spanning the gap. The CDR3 consists of 15 residues.

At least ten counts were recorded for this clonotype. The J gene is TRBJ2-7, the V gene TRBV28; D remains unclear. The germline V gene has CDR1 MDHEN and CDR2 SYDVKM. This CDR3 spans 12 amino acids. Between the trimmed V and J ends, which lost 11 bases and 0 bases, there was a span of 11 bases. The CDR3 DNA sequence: TGTGCCGTTGGACGGAACTCCTACGAGCAGTACTTC. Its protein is CAVGRNSYEQYF.

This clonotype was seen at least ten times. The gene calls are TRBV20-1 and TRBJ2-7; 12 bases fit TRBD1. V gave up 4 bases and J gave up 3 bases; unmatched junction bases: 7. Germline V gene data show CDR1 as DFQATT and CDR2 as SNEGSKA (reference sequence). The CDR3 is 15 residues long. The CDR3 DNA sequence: TGCAGTGCTAATCCCGGGACAGGGGGCTTCTACGAGCAGTACTTC. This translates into CSANPGTGGFYEQYF.

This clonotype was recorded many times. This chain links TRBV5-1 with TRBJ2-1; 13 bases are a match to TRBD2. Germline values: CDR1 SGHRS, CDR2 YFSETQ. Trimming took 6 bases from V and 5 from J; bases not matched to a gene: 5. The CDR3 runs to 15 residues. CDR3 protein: CASTLLAGGNNEQFF. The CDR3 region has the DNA TGCGCCAGCACCCTACTAGCGGGGGGGAACAATGAGCAGTTCTTC.

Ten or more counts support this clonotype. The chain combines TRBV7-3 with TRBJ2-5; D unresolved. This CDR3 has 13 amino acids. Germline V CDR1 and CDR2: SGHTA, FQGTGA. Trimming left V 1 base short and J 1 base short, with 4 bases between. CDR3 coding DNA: TGTGCCAGCAGCTTAAACTCCCAAGAGACCCAGTACTTC. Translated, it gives CASSLNSQETQYF.

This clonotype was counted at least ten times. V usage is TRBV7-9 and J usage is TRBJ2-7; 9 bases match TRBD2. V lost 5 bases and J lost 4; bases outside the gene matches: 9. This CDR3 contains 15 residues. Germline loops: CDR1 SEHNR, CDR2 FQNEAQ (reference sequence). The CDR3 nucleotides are TGTGCCAGCAGCCGCACTGGCGGGGGGGCGTACGAGCAGTACTTC. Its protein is CASSRTGGGAYEQYF.

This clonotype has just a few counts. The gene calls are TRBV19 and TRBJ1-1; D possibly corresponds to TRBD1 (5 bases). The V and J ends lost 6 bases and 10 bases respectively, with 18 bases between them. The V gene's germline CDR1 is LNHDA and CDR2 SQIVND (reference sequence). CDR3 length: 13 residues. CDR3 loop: CASRNTGGMIAFF. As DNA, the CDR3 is TGTGCCAGTAGGAACACCGGGGGAATGATAGCTTTCTTT.

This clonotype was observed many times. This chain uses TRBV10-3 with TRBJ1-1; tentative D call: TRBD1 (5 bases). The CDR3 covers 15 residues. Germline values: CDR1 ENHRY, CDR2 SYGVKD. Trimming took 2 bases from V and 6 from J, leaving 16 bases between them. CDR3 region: CAISEGDPRLAEAFF. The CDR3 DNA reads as TGTGCCATCAGTGAGGGGGACCCCCGGTTGGCTGAAGCTTTCTTT.

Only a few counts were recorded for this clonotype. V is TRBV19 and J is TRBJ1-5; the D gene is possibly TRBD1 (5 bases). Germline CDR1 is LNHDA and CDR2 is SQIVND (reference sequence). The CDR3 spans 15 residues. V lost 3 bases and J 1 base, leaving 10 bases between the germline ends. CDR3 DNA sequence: TGTGCCAGTAGTATGGGGCAGGGAAGCAATCAGCCCCAGCATTTT. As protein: CASSMGQGSNQPQHF.